This T cell receptor beta chain came from a study of siplizumab effects on memory and regulatory T cells. Study results and limitations: Memory cells seemed less diverse than naive T cells, which seemed major alloresponse contributors. The majority of clones, roughly 80-97% of proliferating CD4+ or CD8+ clones, lacked an assignable naive or memory phenotype. Confirmation was lacking for the suppressive function of proliferating Tregs derived from siplizumab cultures.

V lost 5 bases and J lost 0; bases outside the gene matches: 4. Germline V gene lookup returns CDR1 SGHAT and CDR2 FQDESV (reference sequence). The CDR3 length is 17 residues. Of note for this clone: Its target is not known.

Method: immunoSEQ multiplex PCR; TCRdb's copy keeps in-frame clones and lacks some. The sample holds tens of thousands of clones; around 95% are singletons and the top ten take 0.03% to 0.035%. Naive, memory, effector memory and TEMRA subsets that were unstimulated underwent sequencing in three donor pairs. The receptor comes from a human donor in good health. Sequencing was performed on naive CD4+ T cells sorted from blood. The rearrangement uses TRBV11-1 and TRBJ2-6; 10 bases fit TRBD1. The CDR3 reads CASSPGQGTSGANVLTF. The CDR3 nucleotides read TGTGCCAGCAGCCCGGGACAGGGGACCTCTGGGGCCAACGTCCTGACTTTC.